The 21 T cell receptor beta chains presented below share a single source sample, sequenced in a study of tumor-infiltrating lymphocytes in primary liver carcinoma. TCR beta cDNA was reverse-transcribed from 500 to 550 ng of total RNA. The reaction used a constant-region primer and ProtoScript II reverse transcriptase. Libraries covering TCR beta were generated through three nested multiplex PCR rounds (using a slightly modified ARM-PCR). The study ran its first two PCR rounds for around 10 cycles each, using TRBV1-TRBV30 forward primers and a C-beta reverse primer. Via MiXCR, TCRdb re-called the multiplex PCR reads, giving one row per CDR3 protein. The sample shows 40,000 or so distinct CDR3 sequences, around 75% of them seen only once. The tissue used was unsorted bulk material of about 19-31 mg. RNA and DNA were co-extracted from it with the AllPrep DNA/RNA mini kit. Material: tumor-adjacent normal liver tissue. The receptors originated from a woman under 40 with primary liver carcinoma and hepatitis B virus infection.

As for this clonotype: Germline and junction disagree at one end, which may indicate a read error. The CDR3 reads CANNYGLRGYNGQFF. CDR3 in DNA: TGTGCCAACAACTACGGACTGCGGGGCTACAATGGGCAGTTCTTC. J is TRBJ2-1 and V is TRBV12-3 or TRBV12-4; TRBD2 is a possible D gene (6 bases). The CDR3 contains 15 residues.

As regards this clonotype: It is likely a read error, because the conserved phenylalanine at the end of the CDR3 is missing. V usage is TRBV12-3 or TRBV12-4 and J usage is TRBJ2-1; 11 nucleotides agree with TRBD2. This CDR3 spans 16 amino acids. CDR3 nucleotides: TGTGCCAGCAGTACCCCGGGACTAGCGGACTACAATGAACAGTTCGTC. Translation: CASSTPGLADYNEQFV.

About this clonotype itself: An end of the junction does not agree with germline; a read error may underlie this. The rearrangement links TRBV6-1 to TRBJ2-1; D not resolved. CDR3 length equals 14 residues. Germline-derived CDR1 and CDR2 are MNHNS and SASEGT. CDR3 sequence: CASSEWQFHNEQLF. The DNA for the CDR3 is TGTGCCAGCAGTGAGTGGCAATTCCACAATGAGCAGCTATTC.

About this clonotype: The junction differs from germline at one of its ends, possibly a read error. The chain employs TRBV12-3 or TRBV12-4 and TRBJ2-2, with D possibly TRBD2 on 6 matching bases. This CDR3 is 15 amino acids long. Here the CDR3 reads CAGRGWGTNTGELFF. The CDR3 DNA reads as TGTGCCGGCCGGGGGTGGGGCACGAACACCGGGGAGTTGTTTTTT.

Remarks on this clonotype: A read error may produce the germline difference seen at one junction end. The chain has TRBV5-1 and TRBJ2-2, with D possibly TRBD2 on 5 matching bases. The CDR3 contains 13 residues. Germline values: CDR1 SGHRS, CDR2 YFSETQ. The DNA of the CDR3 is TGCGCCATCAGCTTGGTAGAGACCGGGGAGTTGTTTTTT. Translation gives CAISLVETGELFF.

A note on this clonotype: The germline gene is not matched at one end of the junction; a read error may be the cause. The V and J genes are TRBV28 and TRBJ2-1, with 9 bases identical to TRBD2. Per the germline V gene, CDR1 is MDHEN and CDR2 is SYDVKM. This CDR3 comprises 17 residues. CDR3: CVSSQWISGSSHNEQFF. DNA of the CDR3: TGTGTCAGCAGTCAGTGGATTAGCGGGAGCTCCCACAATGAGCAGTTCTTC.

For this clonotype: One end of the junction does not line up with germline, which may come from a read error. The V gene is TRBV4-3, the J gene TRBJ2-7, with D perhaps matching TRBD2 (5 bases). Germline CDR1 is LGHNA and CDR2 is YSLEER. CDR3 length equals 15 residues. This chain's CDR3 is CAGSQDFPGSYEQYF. For the CDR3, the DNA is TGCGCCGGCAGCCAAGATTTTCCGGGATCCTACGAGCAATACTTC.

This chain connects TRBV4-2 to TRBJ1-6; D may be TRBD1 (5 bases). Germline CDR1 and CDR2: LGHNA and YNFKEQ. V lost 3 bases and J 10 bases, leaving 16 bases between the germline ends. The length of the CDR3 is 15 residues. In nucleotides, the CDR3 is TGTGCCAGCAGCCACCCTTGGGGGGGTAACTCACCCCTCCACTTT. It is translated as CASSHPWGGNSPLHF.

On this clonotype itself: Germline and junction disagree at one end, which may indicate a read error. The rearrangement joins TRBV6-1 to TRBJ1-5; D ambiguous. There are 15 residues in the CDR3. CDR1 MNHNS and CDR2 SASEGT come from the germline V gene. CDR3 sequence (DNA): TGTACCAGCAGTGAGACGGGAGAGGCGAATCAGCCCCAGCATTTT. Its translation: CTSSETGEANQPQHF.

Comment on this clonotype: Lacking the conserved final phenylalanine or tryptophan, this CDR3 likely reflects a read error. The rearrangement links TRBV6-2 or TRBV6-3 to TRBJ2-5, with D hard to call. Germline V gene sequence: CDR1 MNHEY, CDR2 SVGEGT. CDR3 length: 14 residues. CDR3 amino acids: CASSYSSLSEIQYS. In nucleotides, the CDR3 is TGTGCCAGCAGTTACTCGAGTTTATCCGAGATCCAGTACTCC.

The gene calls are TRBV4-3 and TRBJ2-3; D gene uncertain. The V end lost 4 bases, the J end lost 6 bases, and 26 bases lay between the germline ends. The CDR3 runs 18 residues. Germline V gene lookup returns CDR1 LGHNA and CDR2 YSLEER. The CDR3, as DNA: TGCGCCAGCAGCCTGTCGGTCTGGTTGTGTGATCCCGATGATACGCAGTATTTT. The encoded protein is CASSLSVWLCDPDDTQYF.

A word on this clonotype: Mismatch with germline at one junction end may stem from a read error. The rearrangement uses TRBV11-2 and TRBJ2-5, with D tentatively TRBD1 (6 bases). The CDR3 totals 15 residues. Germline CDR1 SGHAT, CDR2 FQNNGV. CDR3: CVSTRTGCAKETQYF. In nucleotides, the CDR3 is TGTGTCAGCACAAGAACAGGGTGCGCGAAAGAGACCCAGTACTTC. Filled out from reference TRBV11-2 and TRBJ2-5, the complete variable domain reads EAGVAQSPRYKIIEKRQSVAFWCNPISGHATLYWYQQILGQGPKLLIQFQNNGVVDDSQLPKDRFSAERLKGVDSTLKIQPAKLEDSAVYLCVSTRTGCAKETQYFGPGTRLLVL.

This clonotype came up many times. The chain joins TRBV28 to TRBJ2-2; D gene uncertain. This CDR3 spans 12 amino acids. Germline assignment: CDR1 MDHEN and CDR2 SYDVKM. Between the trimmed V and J ends, which lost 2 bases and 5 bases, there was a span of 3 bases. DNA of the CDR3: TGTGCCAGCAGTTTACGGACCGGGGAGCTGTTTTTT. It encodes CASSLRTGELFF.

About this clonotype: The junction shows a germline mismatch at one end, possibly a read error. The chain uses TRBV6-2 or TRBV6-3 and TRBJ2-1, with D possibly matching TRBD2 (6 bases). Germline loops: CDR1 MNHEY, CDR2 SVGEGT. The CDR3 runs 11 residues. CDR3 sequence reads: CATSPRRERFF. As DNA, the CDR3 is TGTGCCACCTCCCCGAGGAGGGAGCGGTTCTTC.

A remark on this clonotype: The junction shows a germline mismatch at one end, possibly a read error. V usage is TRBV11-1 and J usage is TRBJ2-2; D might be TRBD2 (5 bases). Germline V gene sequence: CDR1 SGHAT, CDR2 FQDESV (reference sequence). The CDR3 runs to 16 residues. The DNA of the CDR3 is TGTCCCAGCTGCTTAGTGTGGGGTACGAACACCGGGGAGCTCTTTTTT. It translates to CPSCLVWGTNTGELFF. The complete variable domain, with remaining parts taken from reference TRBV11-1 and TRBJ2-2, reads EAEVAQSPRYKITEKSQAVAFWCDPISGHATLYWYRQILGQGPELLVQFQDESVVDDSQLPKDRFSAERLKGVDSTLKIQPAELGDSAMYLCPSCLVWGTNTGELFFGEGSRLTVL.

Many counts were recorded for this clonotype. This sequence joins TRBV5-6 and TRBJ2-1, with 7 bases identical to TRBD2. V was clipped by 5 bases and J by 10 bases; unmatched bases: 18. CDR1 is SGHDT, CDR2 YYEEEE, per germline. The CDR3 runs 16 residues. For the CDR3, the DNA is TGTGCCAGCAGTTTATACCGTGGACTAGGGATGTGGGAGCAGTTCTTC. It specifies CASSLYRGLGMWEQFF.

CDR3 in DNA: TGTGCCAGCAGTCTTCAGGGCTACGGTGGCTACACCTTC. Protein product: CASSLQGYGGYTF. The chain employs TRBV6-2 or TRBV6-3 and TRBJ1-2, with D perhaps TRBD1 (5 bases). CDR1 is MNHEY and CDR2 is SVGEGT in the germline V gene. The CDR3 covers 13 residues. The V and J ends lost 5 bases and 7 bases respectively, with 14 bases between them.

This CDR3 reads CNSRADTDWGEQYF. In DNA form, the CDR3 reads TGTAACAGCAGGGCGGACACGGACTGGGGGGAGCAGTACTTC. This chain links TRBV12-3 or TRBV12-4 with TRBJ2-7, with D perhaps being TRBD1 or TRBD2 (5 bases each). There are 14 residues in the CDR3.

About this clonotype: One junction end does not reproduce the germline sequence, and a read error may be involved. The rearrangement links TRBV6-1 to TRBJ2-7, with D hard to call. Germline-derived CDR1 and CDR2 are MNHNS and SASEGT. The CDR3 covers 15 residues. CDR3 region: CASSERAELSYEQNF. The DNA for the CDR3 is TGTGCCAGCAGTGAACGGGCGGAACTCTCCTACGAGCAGAACTTC.

This chain links TRBV7-8 with TRBJ2-7; TRBD2 agrees at 8 bases. Germline lookup yields CDR1 SGHVS and CDR2 FQNEAQ. The ends lost 5 bases at V and 4 bases at J; junction bases unmatched: 13. This CDR3 contains 16 residues. CDR3 loop: CASSPGRGSGVYEQYF. The CDR3 coding sequence is TGTGCCAGCAGCCCCGGTAGAGGTAGCGGGGTTTACGAGCAGTACTTC.

The chain employs TRBV19 and TRBJ2-5; D not resolved. Trimming took 11 bases from V and 2 from J, leaving 24 bases between them. Germline V gene sequence: CDR1 LNHDA, CDR2 SQIVND (reference sequence). The CDR3 totals 16 residues. Here the CDR3 DNA reads TGTGCCTATAGTATAGAGGATGTTGGCGATCAAGAGACCCAGTACTTC. Its translation is CAYSIEDVGDQETQYF.